The clone carrying this T cell receptor beta chain was observed a few times. Its antigen is as yet unknown. With 4 bases clipped from V and 5 bases from J, the junction kept 9 bases outside the gene matches. The germline gives CDR1 LGHNA, CDR2 YSLEER. This CDR3 is 16 amino acids long. Assay used: immunoSEQ multiplex PCR; TCRdb lists only in-frame clones, some missing. The data contain 70,000 to 90,000 clones, under 90% of them seen just once; the ten biggest clones take up around 7.2%. This specimen belongs to a study of OX40 agonist ivuxolimab in advanced cancers. Turning to the study itself: Earlier anti-PD-1, anti-PD-L1 or anti-CTLA-4 therapy was permitted; less than 50% had received some. Study observations and caveats: The antigen specificity of the peripheral T cells (those that were expanded) was not determined. Circulating CD4+ and CD8+ T cells showed clonal expansion by week 6 at 0.1 to 3.0 mg/kg.

Patients were excluded for autoimmune disease history or systemic immunosuppression. The clonotype originates from an adult with an advanced solid tumor such as melanoma, head and neck, liver or kidney cancer. The sequenced sample was CD4+ or CD8+ T cells sorted from blood, obtained in a trial of the OX40 agonist ivuxolimab. V gene TRBV4-3 combines with J gene TRBJ2-3; TRBD1 matches at 10 bases. The CDR3 is CASSRGQGVFRDTQYF. The CDR3 DNA reads TGCGCCAGCAGCCGAGGACAGGGGGTTTTCCGAGATACGCAGTATTTT.